This is a list of T cell receptor beta chains from one sample in a study of T cell responses to AZD1222 COVID-19 vaccine. Data came from immunoSEQ multiplex PCR; TCRdb stores just in-frame clones and leaves some out. The sample includes fewer than 100,000 clones, approximately 92% of them seen just once. Specimen: peripheral blood, collected on day 0 of AZD1222 vaccination. The receptors were sampled from an adult in good health. Each CDR3 is given with its conserved first and last residue. The D gene is left open where the match is weak. A row's size may be missing; if present it is once, few, many or a size class.

j_call v_call clone_size d_call cdr3_aa cdr3_nt
TRBJ2-2 TRBV4-1 . . CASSHPRPIYTGELFF TGCGCCAGCAGCCACCCAAGACCTATTTACACCGGGGAGCTGTTTTTT
TRBJ1-1 TRBV14 few . CASSQVGIRGPGNTEAFF TGTGCCAGCAGCCAAGTTGGCATTCGGGGGCCCGGGAACACTGAAGCTTTCTTT
TRBJ2-7 TRBV6-1 . . CASSDQGGSYEQYF TGTGCCAGCAGTGACCAGGGAGGATCCTACGAGCAGTACTTC
TRBJ2-7 TRBV4-1 once TRBD2 CASSQEPGLADGSYEQYF TGCGCCAGCAGCCAAGAACCGGGACTAGCGGATGGCTCCTACGAGCAGTACTTC
TRBJ2-7 TRBV5-5 . TRBD2 CASSLSLLRPGREGDEQYF TGTGCCAGCAGCTTGTCCCTTCTTCGACCGGGACGGGAGGGGGACGAGCAGTACTTC
TRBJ2-2 TRBV19 . . CASTHPPGELFF TGTGCCAGTACCCACCCCCCCGGGGAGCTGTTTTTT
TRBJ1-5 TRBV5-6 . TRBD1 CASSTGQGGQPQHF TGTGCCAGCAGCACCGGACAGGGTGGACAGCCCCAGCATTTT
TRBJ1-2 TRBV12-3/TRBV12-4 . TRBD1 CASRSTGGEGYTF TGTGCCAGCAGGTCGACAGGGGGCGAAGGCTACACCTTC
TRBJ1-1 TRBV7-9 . . CASSLAEVLNTEAFF TGTGCCAGCAGCTTAGCGGAAGTCCTGAACACTGAAGCTTTCTTT
TRBJ1-2 TRBV28 . . CASTGQGIMNYGYTF TGTGCCAGCACAGGGCAGGGAATCATGAACTATGGCTACACCTTC
TRBJ1-3 TRBV7-9 . TRBD1 CASSQPGQGGISGNTIYF TGTGCCAGCAGCCAACCCGGACAGGGAGGTATCTCTGGAAACACCATATATTTT
TRBJ1-5 TRBV4-1 . . CASSQDHKTSNQPQHF TGCGCCAGCAGCCAAGATCACAAAACCAGCAATCAGCCCCAGCATTTT
TRBJ2-2 TRBV19 . . CASSYRDNLGSRELFF TGTGCCAGTAGTTACAGGGACAACCTCGGGAGCCGGGAGCTGTTTTTT
TRBJ1-1 TRBV19 . TRBD1 CASRLTGSTEAFF TGTGCCAGTAGGCTGACAGGGAGCACTGAAGCTTTCTTT
TRBJ2-5 TRBV19 . TRBD1 CASGTGLGETQYF TGTGCCAGTGGGACAGGGTTAGGAGAGACCCAGTACTTC
TRBJ1-1 TRBV7-3 . TRBD1 CASSPGDRVNTEAFF TGTGCCAGCAGCCCGGGGGACAGGGTGAACACTGAAGCTTTCTTT
TRBJ1-1 TRBV18 once TRBD1 CASSDDRGPNRGAEAFF TGTGCCAGCTCAGACGACAGGGGGCCAAATCGCGGGGCTGAAGCTTTCTTT
TRBJ1-1 TRBV18 few . CASSRQSVNTEAFF TGTGCCAGCTCACGACAGTCCGTGAACACTGAAGCTTTCTTT
TRBJ1-2 TRBV6-5 . . CASFERRTLNGYTF TGTGCCAGCTTTGAGAGACGGACTTTGAATGGCTACACCTTC
TRBJ2-2 TRBV27 . . CASSLSYTGGNTGELFF TGTGCCAGCAGTTTATCATACACGGGCGGGAACACCGGGGAGCTGTTTTTT
TRBJ1-5 TRBV23-1 . . CASLYQPQHF TGCGCCAGCCTATATCAGCCCCAGCATTTT
TRBJ2-1 TRBV4-3 . . CASSQEDRSYNEQFF TGCGCCAGCAGCCAAGAGGACAGATCCTACAATGAGCAGTTCTTC
TRBJ2-1 TRBV6-2/TRBV6-3 . . CASSYSTGLPSHNEQFF TGTGCCAGCAGTTACTCGACGGGACTCCCATCCCACAATGAGCAGTTCTTC
TRBJ1-2 TRBV18 . TRBD1 CASSPRQGASGGYTF TGTGCCAGCTCCCCCAGACAGGGGGCCTCGGGAGGCTACACCTTC
TRBJ1-2 TRBV15 . . CATSRDDLGYGYTF TGTGCCACCAGCAGAGATGATTTAGGCTATGGCTACACCTTC
TRBJ1-4 TRBV7-9 . TRBD1 CASSNGQGVNEKLFF TGTGCCAGCAGCAATGGACAGGGGGTTAATGAAAAACTGTTTTTT
TRBJ1-6 TRBV6-5 . . CASRQELNSPLHF TGTGCCAGCCGACAGGAGCTGAATTCACCCCTCCACTTT
TRBJ1-4 TRBV2 . TRBD1 CASMGQVSEKLFF TGTGCCAGCATGGGACAGGTCTCCGAAAAACTGTTTTTT
TRBJ1-1 TRBV12-3/TRBV12-4 . . CASTRRPSTEAFF TGTGCCAGCACCAGAAGGCCATCCACTGAAGCTTTCTTT
TRBJ1-2 TRBV6-6 once . CASSNDRPIHGYTF TGTGCCAGCAGTAACGACAGGCCCATTCATGGCTACACCTTC
TRBJ2-7 TRBV4-3 . . CASSQDPGLTYEQYF TGCGCCAGCAGCCAAGACCCGGGGTTAACCTACGAGCAGTACTTC
TRBJ1-1 TRBV6-2/TRBV6-3 once . CASSSLRGLNREAFF TGTGCCAGCAGTTCCCTACGGGGGTTGAACAGGGAAGCTTTCTTT
TRBJ1-5 TRBV9 . . CASSATGGNQPQHF TGTGCCAGCAGCGCCACTGGGGGCAATCAGCCCCAGCATTTT
TRBJ1-5 TRBV19 . . CASSITGGNQPQHF TGTGCCAGTAGTATCACAGGCGGCAATCAGCCCCAGCATTTT
TRBJ2-7 TRBV15 . . CATSRDPGAYEQYF TGTGCCACCAGCAGAGACCCGGGGGCCTACGAGCAGTACTTC
TRBJ1-2 TRBV9 once . CASSVALANYGYTF TGTGCCAGCAGCGTAGCTTTGGCGAACTATGGCTACACCTTC
TRBJ2-1 TRBV24-1 once . CATRDFNEQFF TGTGCCACCAGGGACTTTAATGAGCAGTTCTTC
TRBJ1-1 TRBV7-9 . . CASSPTGRGTEAFF TGTGCCAGCAGCCCAACAGGGAGGGGCACTGAAGCTTTCTTT
TRBJ1-4 TRBV2 . . CASIGGLWEKLFF TGTGCCAGCATCGGGGGGCTATGGGAAAAACTGTTTTTT
TRBJ1-5 TRBV27 . TRBD1 CASSLVQGDQPQHF TGTGCCAGCAGTTTAGTCCAGGGGGATCAGCCCCAGCATTTT
TRBJ2-6 TRBV5-4 . . CASSSQRVSGANVLTF TGTGCCAGCAGCTCACAGCGGGTCTCTGGGGCCAACGTCCTGACTTTC
TRBJ2-1 TRBV19 once TRBD2 CASRIAGTYNEQFF TGTGCCAGTAGGATAGCGGGGACCTACAATGAGCAGTTCTTC
TRBJ1-1 TRBV5-1 . . CASSLTLTANTEAFF TGCGCCAGCAGCTTAACCTTGACAGCGAACACTGAAGCTTTCTTT
TRBJ1-6 TRBV5-3 . TRBD1 CARSHDRAGASPLHF TGTGCCAGAAGCCATGACAGGGCTGGTGCTTCACCCCTCCACTTT
TRBJ2-7 TRBV11-2 . . CASSLDPLPYEQYF TGTGCCAGCAGCTTAGATCCACTCCCCTACGAGCAGTACTTC
TRBJ1-6 TRBV4-1 . TRBD1 CASSQPYPGQGNSPLHF TGCGCCAGCAGCCAACCCTATCCGGGACAGGGGAATTCACCCCTCCACTTT
TRBJ1-1 TRBV4-1 . . CASSYGTVNTEAFF TGCGCCAGCAGTTACGGAACGGTGAACACTGAAGCTTTCTTT
TRBJ1-5 TRBV10-2 once . CASSDRGNQPQHF TGCGCCAGCAGTGACAGGGGCAATCAGCCCCAGCATTTT
TRBJ2-7 TRBV18 . TRBD2 CASSPSPGTSYEQYF TGTGCCAGCTCACCATCCCCCGGGACTAGCTACGAGCAGTACTTC
TRBJ1-1 TRBV29-1 . . CSGSEGAEAFF TGCAGCGGATCGGAAGGTGCTGAAGCTTTCTTT
TRBJ2-3 TRBV7-6 . TRBD2 CASSQYLPRELPADTQYF TGTGCCAGCAGCCAATACCTCCCGCGGGAGCTCCCCGCAGATACGCAGTATTTT
TRBJ1-3 TRBV10-1 . . CASSEFTGSGNTIYF TGCGCCAGCAGTGAGTTCACAGGGTCTGGAAACACCATATATTTT
TRBJ2-2 TRBV4-2 many . CASSQDLVPTGELFF TGTGCCAGCAGCCAAGATCTCGTTCCAACCGGGGAGCTGTTTTTT
TRBJ2-7 TRBV6-2/TRBV6-3 . TRBD2 CASSYPLSGRDQAEQYF TGTGCCAGCAGTTACCCCCTTAGCGGGAGGGACCAAGCCGAGCAGTACTTC
TRBJ2-7 TRBV27 . TRBD2 CASRTSGGAYNEQYF TGTGCCAGCAGGACTAGCGGGGGGGCCTACAACGAGCAGTACTTC
TRBJ2-3 TRBV5-1 . . CASSLFVQGTDTQYF TGCGCCAGCAGCTTGTTCGTACAGGGAACAGATACGCAGTATTTT
TRBJ2-3 TRBV11-2 . . CASSPPGGTDTQYF TGTGCCAGCAGCCCACCAGGGGGGACAGATACGCAGTATTTT
TRBJ2-2 TRBV4-2 . . CASSQDRTSSQRGELFF TGTGCCAGCAGCCAAGACCGAACTTCCTCACAAAGGGGGGAGCTGTTTTTT
TRBJ1-6 TRBV4-2 . . CASSQEGGMASPLHF TGTGCCAGCAGCCAAGAAGGGGGTATGGCTTCACCCCTCCACTTT
TRBJ1-1 TRBV6-5 . . CASSYSLSGGHTEAFF TGTGCCAGCAGTTACTCGTTGAGTGGAGGGCACACTGAAGCTTTCTTT